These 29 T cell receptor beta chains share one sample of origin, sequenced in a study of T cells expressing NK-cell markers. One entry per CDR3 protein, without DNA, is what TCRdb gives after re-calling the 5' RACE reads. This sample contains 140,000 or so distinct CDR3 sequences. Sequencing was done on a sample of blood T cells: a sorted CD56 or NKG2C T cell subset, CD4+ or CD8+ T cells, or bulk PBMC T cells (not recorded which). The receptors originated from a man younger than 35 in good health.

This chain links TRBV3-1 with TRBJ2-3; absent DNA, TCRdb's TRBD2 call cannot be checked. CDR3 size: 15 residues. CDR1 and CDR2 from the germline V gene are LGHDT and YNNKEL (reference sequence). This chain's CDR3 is CASSQPREVGDTQYF.

The CDR3 here is CASSYVRRQGAGEQFF. The rearrangement links TRBV6-5 to TRBJ2-1; TCRdb's assignment of TRBD1 cannot be checked, as there is no DNA. The germline V gene encodes CDR1 MNHEY and CDR2 SVGAGI. This CDR3 spans 16 amino acids.

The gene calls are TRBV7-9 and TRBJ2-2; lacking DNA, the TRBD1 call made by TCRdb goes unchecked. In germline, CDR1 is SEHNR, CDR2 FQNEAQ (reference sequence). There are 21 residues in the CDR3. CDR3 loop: CASSPTSGQGRVNANTGELFF.

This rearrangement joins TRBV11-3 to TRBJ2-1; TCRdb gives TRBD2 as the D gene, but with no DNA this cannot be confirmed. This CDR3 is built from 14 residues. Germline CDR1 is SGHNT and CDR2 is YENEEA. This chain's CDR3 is CASSFEAGGPEEFF.

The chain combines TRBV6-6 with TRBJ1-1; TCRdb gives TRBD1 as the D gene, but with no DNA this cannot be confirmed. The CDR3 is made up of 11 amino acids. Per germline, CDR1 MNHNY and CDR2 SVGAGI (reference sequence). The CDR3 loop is CASSASPEAFF.

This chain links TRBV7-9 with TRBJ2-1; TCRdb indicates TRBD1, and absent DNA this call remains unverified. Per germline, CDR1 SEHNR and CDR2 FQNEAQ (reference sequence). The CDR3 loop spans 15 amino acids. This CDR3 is CASSQPGWTTNEQFF.

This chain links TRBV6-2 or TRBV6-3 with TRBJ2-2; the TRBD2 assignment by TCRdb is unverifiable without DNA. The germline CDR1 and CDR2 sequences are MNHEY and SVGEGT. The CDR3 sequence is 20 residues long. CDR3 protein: CASSYDGLAGVLVDTGELFF.

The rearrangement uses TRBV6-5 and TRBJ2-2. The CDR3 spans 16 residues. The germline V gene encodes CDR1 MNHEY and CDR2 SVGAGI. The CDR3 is CASSYSVAANTGELFF.

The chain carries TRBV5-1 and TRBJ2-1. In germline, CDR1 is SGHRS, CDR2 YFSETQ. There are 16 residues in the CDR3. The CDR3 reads CASSYDFDLAYNEQFF. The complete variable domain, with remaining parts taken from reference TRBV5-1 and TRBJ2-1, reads KAGVTQTPRYLIKTRGQQVTLSCSPISGHRSVSWYQQTPGQGLQFLFEYFSETQRNKGNFPGRFSGRQFSNSRSEMNVSTLELGDSALYLCASSYDFDLAYNEQFFGPGTRLTVL.

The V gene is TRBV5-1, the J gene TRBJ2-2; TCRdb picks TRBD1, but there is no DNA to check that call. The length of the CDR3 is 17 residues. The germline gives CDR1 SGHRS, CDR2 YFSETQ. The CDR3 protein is CASSLAEGTTNTGELFF.

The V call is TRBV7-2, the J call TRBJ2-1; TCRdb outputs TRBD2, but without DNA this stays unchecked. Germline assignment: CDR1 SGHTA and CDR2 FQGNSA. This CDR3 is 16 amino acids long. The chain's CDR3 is CASSLVVAGGRSEQFF.

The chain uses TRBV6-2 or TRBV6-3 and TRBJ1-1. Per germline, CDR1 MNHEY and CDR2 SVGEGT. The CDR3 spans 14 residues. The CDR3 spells CASSYGCGNTEAFF.

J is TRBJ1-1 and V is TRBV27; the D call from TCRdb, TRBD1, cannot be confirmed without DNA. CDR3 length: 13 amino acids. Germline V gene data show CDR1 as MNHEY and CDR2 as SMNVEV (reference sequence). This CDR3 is CASSPGPYLEAFF.

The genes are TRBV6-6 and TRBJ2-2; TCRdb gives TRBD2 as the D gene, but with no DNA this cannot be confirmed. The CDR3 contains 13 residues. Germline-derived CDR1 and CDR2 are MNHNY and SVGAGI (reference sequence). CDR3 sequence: CASTVEGTGELFF.

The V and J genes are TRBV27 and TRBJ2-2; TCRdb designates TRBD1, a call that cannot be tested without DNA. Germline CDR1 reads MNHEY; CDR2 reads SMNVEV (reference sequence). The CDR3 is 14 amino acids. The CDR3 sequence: CASSLAGGTGELFF.

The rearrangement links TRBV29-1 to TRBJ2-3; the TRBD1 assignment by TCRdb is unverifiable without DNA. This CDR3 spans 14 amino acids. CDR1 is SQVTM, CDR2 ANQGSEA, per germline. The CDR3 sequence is CSVVGGLSADTQYF.

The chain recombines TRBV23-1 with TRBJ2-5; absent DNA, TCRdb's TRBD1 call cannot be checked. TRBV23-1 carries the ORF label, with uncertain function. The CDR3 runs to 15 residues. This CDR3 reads CASSHIREPPKTQYF.

This CDR3 is CASSKGTGGSYNEQFF. The V call is TRBV27, the J call TRBJ2-1; TCRdb gives TRBD1 as the D gene, but with no DNA this cannot be confirmed. The CDR3 consists of 16 residues. Germline-derived CDR1 and CDR2 are MNHEY and SMNVEV (reference sequence).

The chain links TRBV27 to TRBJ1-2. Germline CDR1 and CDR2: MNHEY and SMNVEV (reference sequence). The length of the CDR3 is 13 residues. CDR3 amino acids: CASSWDFNYGYTF.

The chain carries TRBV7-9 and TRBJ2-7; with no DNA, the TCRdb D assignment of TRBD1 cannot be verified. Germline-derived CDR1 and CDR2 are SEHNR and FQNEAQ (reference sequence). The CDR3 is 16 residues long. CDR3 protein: CASSLGSLQGKAEQYF.

The CDR3 reads CSARDTGMPTTSYNEQFF. The chain combines TRBV20-1 with TRBJ2-1; TCRdb's D gene call, TRBD1, goes unchecked for lack of DNA. The germline V gene has CDR1 DFQATT and CDR2 SNEGSKA (reference sequence). The CDR3 has 18 residues.

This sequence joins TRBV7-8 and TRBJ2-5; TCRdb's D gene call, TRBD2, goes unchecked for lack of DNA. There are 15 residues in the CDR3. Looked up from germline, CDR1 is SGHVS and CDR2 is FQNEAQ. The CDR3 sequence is CASSLLITRKETQYF. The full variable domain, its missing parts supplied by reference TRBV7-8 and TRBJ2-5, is GAGVSQSPRYKVAKRGQDVALRCDPISGHVSLFWYQQALGQGPEFLTYFQNEAQLDKSGLPSDRFFAERPEGSVSTLKIQRTQQEDSAVYLCASSLLITRKETQYFGPGTRLLVL.

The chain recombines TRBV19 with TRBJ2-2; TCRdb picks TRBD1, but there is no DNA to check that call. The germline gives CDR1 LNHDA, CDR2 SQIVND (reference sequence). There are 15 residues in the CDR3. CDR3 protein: CASSPHSASTGELFF.

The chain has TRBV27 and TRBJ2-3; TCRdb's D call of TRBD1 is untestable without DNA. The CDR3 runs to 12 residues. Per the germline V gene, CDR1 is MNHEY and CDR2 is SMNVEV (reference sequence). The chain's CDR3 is CASSHRVDTQYF.

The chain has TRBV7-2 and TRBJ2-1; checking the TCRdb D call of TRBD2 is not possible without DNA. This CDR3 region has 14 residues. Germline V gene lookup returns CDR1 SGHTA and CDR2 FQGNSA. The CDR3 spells CASSLEAPLDEQFF. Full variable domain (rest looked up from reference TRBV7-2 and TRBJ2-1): GAGVSQSPSNKVTEKGKDVELRCDPISGHTALYWYRQSLGQGLEFLIYFQGNSAPDKSGLPSDRFSAERTGGSVSTLTIQRTQQEDSAVYLCASSLEAPLDEQFFGPGTRLTVL.

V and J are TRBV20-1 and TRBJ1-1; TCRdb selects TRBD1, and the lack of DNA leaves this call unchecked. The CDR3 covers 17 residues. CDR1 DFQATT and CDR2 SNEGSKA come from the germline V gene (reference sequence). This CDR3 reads CSALATKGARGNTEAFF.

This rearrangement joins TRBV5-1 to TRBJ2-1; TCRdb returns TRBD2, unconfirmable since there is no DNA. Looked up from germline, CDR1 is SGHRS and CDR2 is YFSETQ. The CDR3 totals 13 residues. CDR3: CASSATRLNEQFF.

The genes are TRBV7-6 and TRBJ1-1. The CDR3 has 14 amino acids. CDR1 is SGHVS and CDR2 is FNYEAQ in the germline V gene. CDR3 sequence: CASSLRGQNTEAFF.

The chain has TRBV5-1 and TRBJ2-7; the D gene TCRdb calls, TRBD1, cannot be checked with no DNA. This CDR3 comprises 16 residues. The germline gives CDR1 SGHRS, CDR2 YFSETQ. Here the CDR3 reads CASSWDTGGDYYEQYF.